These T cell receptor beta chains were read from a single sample in a study of cytomegalovirus exposure and HLA in healthy donors. Using immunoSEQ multiplex PCR, the repertoire was profiled, and TCRdb retains in-frame clones only, with some absent. The sample gives around 150,000 clones, approximately 61% of which show up once; about 2.6% is in the top ten. Sequenced material: PBMCs. The receptors were gathered from a middle-aged woman in good health and CMV-seronegative. Both conserved end residues are part of each CDR3. A D gene is named only where the DNA matches it firmly. Clone size, where shown, is once, few, many, or a class for clones that have expanded.

>NA|NA|TRBV29-1|TRBJ1-2|13
TGCAGCGTTATGATAGCAGGGAATGGTGGCTACACCTTC
CSVMIAGNGGYTF
>TRBD2|NA|TRBV5-6|TRBJ2-7|13
TGTGCCAGCAGCCGAGCGGGGTTTTACGAGCAGTACTTC
CASSRAGFYEQYF
>TRBD1|NA|TRBV2|TRBJ1-5|14
TGTGCCAGCAGTGGCCGGGACAGGGTTCAGCCCCAGCATTTT
CASSGRDRVQPQHF
>TRBD1|NA|TRBV7-9|TRBJ1-1|16
TGTGCCAGCAGCTTTACCGGGACAGGGGGCTTAGGTGAAGCTTTCTTT
CASSFTGTGGLGEAFF
>NA|NA|TRBV5-1|TRBJ1-1|15
TGCGCCAGCAGCCGCTCACAGCTGACGAACACTGAAGCTTTCTTT
CASSRSQLTNTEAFF
>TRBD1|NA|TRBV30|TRBJ2-7|15
TGTGCCTGGAGTGCCGGGGACAGCGAGCTCTACGAGCAGTACTTC
CAWSAGDSELYEQYF
>NA|NA|TRBV19|TRBJ2-1|14
TGTGCCAGTAGTTTCAGACTACCTCCCAATGAGCAGTTCTTC
CASSFRLPPNEQFF
>TRBD2|NA|TRBV9|TRBJ2-1|16
TGTGCCAGCAGCGTAGTAGGGACTAGCGGGGCCAATGAGCAGTTCTTC
CASSVVGTSGANEQFF
>NA|NA|TRBV5-1|TRBJ1-2|15
TGCGCCAGCAGCTTGGGCCAGGTTCCTAACTATGGCTACACCTTC
CASSLGQVPNYGYTF
>NA|few|TRBV4-1|TRBJ2-1|13
TGCGCCAGCAGCCAACTTCCCCGGGGTGAGCAGTTCTTC
CASSQLPRGEQFF
>TRBD1|few|TRBV7-3|TRBJ2-2|14
TGTGCCAGCAGTCTTACAGGGGCCACCGGGGAGCTGTTTTTT
CASSLTGATGELFF
>TRBD1|few|TRBV5-1|TRBJ2-5|14
TGCGCCAGCAGCTTGGCGGGACAGGGCGAGACCCAGTACTTC
CASSLAGQGETQYF
>NA|few|TRBV28|TRBJ1-2|17
TGTGCCAGCAGTCCCATTCGGAGGGTCCTAGAAAAGGATGGCTACACCTTC
CASSPIRRVLEKDGYTF
>NA|NA|TRBV11-2|TRBJ2-7|15
TGTGCCAGCGCGGGTCTCTCGGACAGAAGCGGCGAGCAGTACTTC
CASAGLSDRSGEQYF
>TRBD2|NA|TRBV30|TRBJ2-7|14
TGTGCCTGGAGTACCGGGGGGGGGCGGTACGAGCAGTACTTC
CAWSTGGGRYEQYF
>NA|NA|TRBV7-6|TRBJ1-3|14
TGTGCCAGCAGCTCCACGAGCTCTGGAAACACCATATATTTT
CASSSTSSGNTIYF
>TRBD2|NA|TRBV27|TRBJ2-1|20
TGTGCCAGCAGTTTCCTCCGCGCGGGAGCTAGCCCAAACCGCAGCAATGAGCAGTTCTTC
CASSFLRAGASPNRSNEQFF
>NA|few|TRBV9|TRBJ1-2|13
TGTGCCAGTGGGACACCCACGGCCTATGGCTACACCTTC
CASGTPTAYGYTF
>NA|NA|TRBV7-7|TRBJ2-5|13
TGTGCCAGCAGCGCGCGGGCTCAAGAGACCCAGTACTTC
CASSARAQETQYF
>NA|NA|TRBV5-1|TRBJ1-1|15
TGCGCCAGCAGCCCCGGCCGGGACTCACCCACTGAAGCTTTCTTT
CASSPGRDSPTEAFF
>NA|NA|TRBV30|TRBJ2-2|13
TGTGCCTGGCGCTCACGGGGCACCGGGGAGCTGTTTTTT
CAWRSRGTGELFF
>TRBD2|NA|TRBV28|TRBJ2-3|16
TGTGCCAGCAGTCCTAGCGGGGGGCCAAGCACAGATACGCAGTATTTT
CASSPSGGPSTDTQYF
>NA|NA|TRBV28|TRBJ1-2|13
TGTGCCAGCAGCCTCGGATTAGGGAGTGGCTACACCTTC
CASSLGLGSGYTF
>NA|NA|TRBV28|TRBJ1-5|15
TGTGCCAGCATTGTGGGAGGGGATAACAATCAGCCCCAGCATTTT
CASIVGGDNNQPQHF
>TRBD1|NA|TRBV7-9|TRBJ2-7|14
TGTGCCAGCAGCTTATCGGGACAGGGCTACGAGCAGTACTTC
CASSLSGQGYEQYF
>TRBD1|NA|TRBV7-3|TRBJ2-1|16
TGTGCCAGCAGCTTAACTGGACAGGGGTATGTAAATGAGCAGTTCTTC
CASSLTGQGYVNEQFF
>NA|NA|TRBV28|TRBJ2-2|12
TGTGCCAGCGGAGCCGACACCGGGGAGCTGTTTTTT
CASGADTGELFF
>NA|NA|TRBV11-2|TRBJ1-2|14
TGTGCCAGCAGCTTGGACTCGACGAACTATGGCTACACCTTC
CASSLDSTNYGYTF
>NA|few|TRBV5-1|TRBJ2-5|15
TGCGCCAGCAGCTTTGGGAGCGGATACCAAGAGACCCAGTACTTC
CASSFGSGYQETQYF